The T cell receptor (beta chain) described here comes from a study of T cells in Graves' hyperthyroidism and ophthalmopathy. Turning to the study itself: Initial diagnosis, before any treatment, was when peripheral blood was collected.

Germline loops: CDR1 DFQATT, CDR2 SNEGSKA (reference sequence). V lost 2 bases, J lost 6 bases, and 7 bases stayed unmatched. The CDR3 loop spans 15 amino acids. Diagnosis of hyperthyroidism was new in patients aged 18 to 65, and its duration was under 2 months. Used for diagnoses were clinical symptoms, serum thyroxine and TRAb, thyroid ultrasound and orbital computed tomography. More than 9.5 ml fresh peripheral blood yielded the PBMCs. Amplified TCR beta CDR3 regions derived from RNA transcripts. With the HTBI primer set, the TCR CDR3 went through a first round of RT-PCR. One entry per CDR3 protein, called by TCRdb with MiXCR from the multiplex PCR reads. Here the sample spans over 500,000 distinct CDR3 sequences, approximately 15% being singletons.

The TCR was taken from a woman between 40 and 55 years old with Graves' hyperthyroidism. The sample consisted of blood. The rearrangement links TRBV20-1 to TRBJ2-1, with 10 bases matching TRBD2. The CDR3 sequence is CSARPLAGALNEQFF. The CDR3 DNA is TGCAGTGCTAGACCCCTAGCGGGAGCACTCAATGAGCAGTTCTTC.